The T cell receptor (beta chain) described here comes from a study of T cells in Graves' hyperthyroidism and ophthalmopathy. Study outcomes and limitations: Ophthalmopathy and stable hyperthyroidism were separated by a 13 V-J model. The model forecast ophthalmopathy, anticipating it by a median around 6.9 months before onset. Within blood appeared most thyroid clonotypes that had expanded above 0.001.

Worth noting for this clonotype: Its antigen is currently unknown.

Authors of the study amplified TCR beta CDR3 regions from RNA transcripts. The study used the HTBI primer set for a first-round RT-PCR of the TCR CDR3. TCRdb re-called the multiplex PCR reads with MiXCR, one entry per CDR3 protein. The sample has a few hundred thousand distinct CDR3 sequences; about 16% are singletons. PBMCs came from 9 to 10 ml fresh peripheral blood. Germline-derived CDR1 and CDR2 are SQVTM and ANQGSEA. The CDR3 extends over 12 amino acids. The V gene lost 2 bases and the J gene lost 5 bases, with 7 bases spanning the gap. The sequencing input was blood. The genes are TRBV29-1 and TRBJ2-1; D call uncertain. The receptor was isolated from a woman aged 55-70 years with Graves' ophthalmopathy. CDR3 region: CSVEFLNNEQFF. For the CDR3, the DNA is TGCAGCGTTGAATTTCTTAACAATGAGCAGTTCTTC.